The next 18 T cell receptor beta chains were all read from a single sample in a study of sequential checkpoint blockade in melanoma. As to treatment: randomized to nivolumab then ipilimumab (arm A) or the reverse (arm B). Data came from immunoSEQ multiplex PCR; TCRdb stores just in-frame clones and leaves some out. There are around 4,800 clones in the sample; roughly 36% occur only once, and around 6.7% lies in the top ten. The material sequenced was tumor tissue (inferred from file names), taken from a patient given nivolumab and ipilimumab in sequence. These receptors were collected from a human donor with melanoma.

The CDR3 nucleotides are TGTGCCAGCAGCATCGTGGCGGGGTCCTACGAGCAGTACTTC. This gives the protein CASSIVAGSYEQYF. The rearrangement uses TRBV7-4 and TRBJ2-7, with D perhaps TRBD2 (6 bases). Trimming shortened V by 5 bases and J by 1 base, and 12 bases separated the two germline ends. Germline assignment: CDR1 SGHVT and CDR2 SQSDAQ. CDR3 length: 14 amino acids.

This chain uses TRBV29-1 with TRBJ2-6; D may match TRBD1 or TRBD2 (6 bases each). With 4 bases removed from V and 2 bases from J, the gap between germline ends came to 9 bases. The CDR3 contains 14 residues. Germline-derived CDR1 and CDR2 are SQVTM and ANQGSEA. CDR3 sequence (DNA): TGCAGCGTTGTGGGGGGCCCTGGGGCCAACGTCCTGACTTTC. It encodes CSVVGGPGANVLTF.

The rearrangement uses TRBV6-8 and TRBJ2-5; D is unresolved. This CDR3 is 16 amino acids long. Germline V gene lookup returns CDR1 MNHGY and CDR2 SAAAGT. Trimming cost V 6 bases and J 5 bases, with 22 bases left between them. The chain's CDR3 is CASSRQLVSSIETQYF. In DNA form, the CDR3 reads TGTGCCAGCAGCCGCCAGTTAGTGTCTTCAATCGAGACCCAGTACTTC.

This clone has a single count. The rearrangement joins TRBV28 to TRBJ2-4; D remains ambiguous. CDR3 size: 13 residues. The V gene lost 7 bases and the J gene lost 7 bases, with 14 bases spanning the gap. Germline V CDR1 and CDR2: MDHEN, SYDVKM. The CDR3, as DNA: TGTGCCAGCACCCAACTTCCTCACAACATTCAGTACTTC. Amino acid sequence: CASTQLPHNIQYF.

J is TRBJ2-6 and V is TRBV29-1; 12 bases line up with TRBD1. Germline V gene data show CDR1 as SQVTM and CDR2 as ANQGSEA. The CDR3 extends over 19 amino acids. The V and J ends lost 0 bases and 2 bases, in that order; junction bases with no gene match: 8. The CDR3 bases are TGCAGCGTTGAAGAGGGAATTGGGACAGGGGGCGCTGGGGCCAACGTCCTGACTTTC. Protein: CSVEEGIGTGGAGANVLTF.

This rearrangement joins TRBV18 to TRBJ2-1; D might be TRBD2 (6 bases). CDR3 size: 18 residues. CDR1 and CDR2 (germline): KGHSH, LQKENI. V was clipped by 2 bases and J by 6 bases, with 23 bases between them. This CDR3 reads CASSPDRRAGRDSNEQFF. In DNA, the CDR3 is TGTGCCAGCTCACCAGATAGGAGGGCCGGAAGGGATTCCAATGAGCAGTTCTTC.

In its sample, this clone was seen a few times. As DNA, the CDR3 is TGTGCCAGCGGAGGTTATCATGGGGAGGGGGACAACGAGCAGTACTTC. Its translation: CASGGYHGEGDNEQYF. V usage is TRBV11-3 and J usage is TRBJ2-7; the D gene is possibly TRBD2 (7 bases). The V end lost 8 bases, the J end lost 5 bases, and 25 bases lay between the germline ends. Germline-derived CDR1 and CDR2 are SGHNT and YENEEA. This CDR3 is 16 amino acids long.

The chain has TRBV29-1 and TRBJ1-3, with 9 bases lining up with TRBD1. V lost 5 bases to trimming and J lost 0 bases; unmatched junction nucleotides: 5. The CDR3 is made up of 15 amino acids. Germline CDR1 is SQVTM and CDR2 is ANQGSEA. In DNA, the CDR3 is TGCAGCGTTCGGACAGGGGCGAGCTCTGGAAACACCATATATTTT. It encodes CSVRTGASSGNTIYF.

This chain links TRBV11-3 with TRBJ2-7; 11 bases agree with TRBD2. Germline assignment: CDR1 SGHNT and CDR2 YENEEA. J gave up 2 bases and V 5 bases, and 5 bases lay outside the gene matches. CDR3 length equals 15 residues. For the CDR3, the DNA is TGTGCCAGCAGCCTCCTAGCGGGAGGCCCCTACGAGCAGTACTTC. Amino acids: CASSLLAGGPYEQYF.

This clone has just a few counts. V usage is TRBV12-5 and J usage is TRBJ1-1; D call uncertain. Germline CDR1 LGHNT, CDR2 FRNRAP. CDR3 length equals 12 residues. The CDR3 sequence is CASTRMNTEAFF. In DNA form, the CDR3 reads TGTGCCAGCACCCGCATGAACACTGAAGCTTTCTTT.

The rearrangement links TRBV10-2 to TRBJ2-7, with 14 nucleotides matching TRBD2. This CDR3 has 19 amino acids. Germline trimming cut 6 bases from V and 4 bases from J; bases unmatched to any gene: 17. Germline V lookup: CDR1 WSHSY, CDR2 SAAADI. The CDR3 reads CASRGPPGTSGRTGYEQYF. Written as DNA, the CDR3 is TGCGCCAGCAGGGGGCCGCCCGGGACTAGCGGGAGAACGGGGTACGAGCAGTACTTC.

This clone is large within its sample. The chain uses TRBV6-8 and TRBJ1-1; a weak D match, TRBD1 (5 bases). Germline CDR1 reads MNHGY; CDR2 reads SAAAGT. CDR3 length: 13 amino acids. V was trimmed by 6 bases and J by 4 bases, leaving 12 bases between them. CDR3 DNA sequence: TGTGCCAGCAGCCTGGACACCCTCACTGAAGCTTTCTTT. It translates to CASSLDTLTEAFF.

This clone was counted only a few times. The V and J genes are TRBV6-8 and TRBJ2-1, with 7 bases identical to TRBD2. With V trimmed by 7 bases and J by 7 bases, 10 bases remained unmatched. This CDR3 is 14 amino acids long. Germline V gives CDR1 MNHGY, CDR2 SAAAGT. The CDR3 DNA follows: TGTGCCAGCAAATGGCGGGAGACTAGGAATGAGCAGTTCTTC. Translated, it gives CASKWRETRNEQFF.

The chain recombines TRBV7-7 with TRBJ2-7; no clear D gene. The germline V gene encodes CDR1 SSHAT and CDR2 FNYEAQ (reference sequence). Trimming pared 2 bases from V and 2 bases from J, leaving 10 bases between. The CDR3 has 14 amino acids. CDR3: CASSLSPGPYEQYF. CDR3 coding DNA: TGTGCCAGCAGCTTATCCCCAGGTCCCTACGAGCAGTACTTC. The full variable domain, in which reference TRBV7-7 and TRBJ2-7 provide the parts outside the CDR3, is GAGVSQSPRYKVTKRGQDVTLRCDPISSHATLYWYQQALGQGPEFLTYFNYEAQPDKSGLPSDRFSAERPEGSISTLTIQRTEQRDSAMYRCASSLSPGPYEQYFGPGTRLTVT.

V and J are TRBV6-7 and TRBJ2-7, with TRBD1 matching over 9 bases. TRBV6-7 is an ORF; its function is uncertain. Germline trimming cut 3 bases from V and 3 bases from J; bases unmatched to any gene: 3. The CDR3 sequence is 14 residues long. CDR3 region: CASSYGTGNYEQYF. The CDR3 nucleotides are TGTGCCAGCAGTTATGGGACAGGGAACTACGAGCAGTACTTC.

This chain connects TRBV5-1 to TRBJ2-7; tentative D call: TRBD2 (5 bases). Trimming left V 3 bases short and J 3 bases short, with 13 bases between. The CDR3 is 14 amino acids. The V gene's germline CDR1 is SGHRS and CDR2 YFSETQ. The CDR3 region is CASSSADGYYEQYF. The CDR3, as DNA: TGCGCCAGCAGCTCAGCGGACGGATACTACGAGCAGTACTTC.

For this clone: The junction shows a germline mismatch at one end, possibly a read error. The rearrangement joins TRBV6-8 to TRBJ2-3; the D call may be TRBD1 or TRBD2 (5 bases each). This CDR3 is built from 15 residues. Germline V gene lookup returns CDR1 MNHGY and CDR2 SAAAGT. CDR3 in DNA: TGTGCCAACAGTCAACTCGGGACCTACACAGATACGCAGTATTTT. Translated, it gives CANSQLGTYTDTQYF.

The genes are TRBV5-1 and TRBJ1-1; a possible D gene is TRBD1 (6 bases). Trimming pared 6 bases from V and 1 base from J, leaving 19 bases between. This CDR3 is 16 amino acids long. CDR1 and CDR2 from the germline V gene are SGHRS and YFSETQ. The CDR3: CASTSFAGTPNTEAFF. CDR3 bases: TGCGCCAGCACCTCCTTCGCCGGGACACCGAACACTGAAGCTTTCTTT.